These 20 T cell receptor beta chains came from one sample sequenced in a study of T cell clonotyping in hematopoietic cell transplantation. Assay used: immunoSEQ multiplex PCR; TCRdb lists only in-frame clones, some missing. The table shows approximately 8,700 clones, with 85% occurring only once. The sequences come from PBMCs, collected 180 days after allogeneic stem cell transplant. These receptors came from a female patient in her 30s who had an allogeneic stem cell transplant, so the T cells may come from the graft donor. Some clones in this sample may be carry-over from other donors' samples.

J is TRBJ2-7 and V is TRBV18; 9 nucleotides match TRBD1. The CDR3 is 14 amino acids. The V and J ends lost 4 bases and 2 bases, in that order; junction bases with no gene match: 3. The V gene's germline CDR1 is KGHSH and CDR2 LQKENI. The CDR3 is CASSRGTGPYEQYF. For the CDR3, the DNA is TGTGCCAGCTCACGCGGGACAGGGCCCTACGAGCAGTACTTC.

The V call is TRBV6-5, the J call TRBJ2-2, with D possibly being TRBD1 (5 bases). Trimming took off 0 bases at V and 4 bases at J, with 12 bases between the two ends. Germline V CDR1 and CDR2: MNHEY, SVGAGI. The CDR3 sequence is 16 residues long. DNA for the CDR3: TGTGCCAGCAGTTACTCGATACGCAGGGCCACCGGGGAGCTGTTTTTT. This encodes CASSYSIRRATGELFF.

The V gene is TRBV9, the J gene TRBJ2-7; 7 bases are a match to TRBD1. V lost 4 bases, J lost 1 base, and 8 bases stayed unmatched. The CDR3 spans 15 residues. CDR1 and CDR2 (germline): SGDLS, YYNGEE. For the CDR3, the DNA is TGTGCCAGCAGCCCCTCCGGGACAGTATCCTACGAGCAGTACTTC. This translates into CASSPSGTVSYEQYF.

This clone showed up just once. The chain is built from TRBV29-1 and TRBJ2-5, with D tentatively TRBD2 (7 bases). Trimming removed 6 bases from V and 2 bases from J, with 13 bases in between. Germline V gene lookup returns CDR1 SQVTM and CDR2 ANQGSEA. This CDR3 contains 13 residues. The CDR3 DNA reads TGCAGCGTGCGAGGGGGGGGTCAAGAGACCCAGTACTTC. Protein product: CSVRGGGQETQYF.

The chain carries TRBV5-1 and TRBJ2-3, with no clear D. V was shortened by 4 bases and J by 4 bases, with 7 bases between the two germline ends. In germline, CDR1 is SGHRS, CDR2 YFSETQ. The CDR3 is 12 residues long. CDR3 DNA: TGCGCCAGCAGCCCGAACGCAGATACGCAGTATTTT. This gives the protein CASSPNADTQYF.

V and J are TRBV6-1 and TRBJ1-1, with TRBD1 identical over 10 bases. Trimming at V came to 2 bases and at J to 5 bases, leaving 5 bases not matched to a gene. From germline, CDR1 is MNHNS and CDR2 SASEGT. The CDR3 runs to 15 residues. The CDR3 loop is CASSEIRTGGTEAFF. DNA of the CDR3: TGTGCCAGCAGTGAAATTAGGACAGGGGGAACTGAAGCTTTCTTT.

The chain links TRBV11-3 to TRBJ2-7; 9 positions agree with TRBD1. The germline V gene encodes CDR1 SGHNT and CDR2 YENEEA. The junction had 5 bases not matched to a gene; V was cut back by 1 base and J by 7 bases. This CDR3 comprises 14 residues. The CDR3 spells CASSLGTGVGEQYF. The CDR3 DNA is TGTGCCAGCAGCTTAGGGACAGGGGTGGGGGAGCAGTACTTC.

The chain uses TRBV7-2 and TRBJ1-1, with D unclear. The CDR3 has 13 residues. The V gene's germline CDR1 is SGHTA and CDR2 FQGNSA. V lost 5 bases and J lost 1, with 8 bases in between. CDR3 amino acids: CASSPRRNTEAFF. Written as DNA, the CDR3 is TGTGCCAGCAGCCCCCGACGGAACACTGAAGCTTTCTTT. The full variable domain, rest sourced from reference TRBV7-2 and TRBJ1-1, is GAGVSQSPSNKVTEKGKDVELRCDPISGHTALYWYRQSLGQGLEFLIYFQGNSAPDKSGLPSDRFSAERTGGSVSTLTIQRTQQEDSAVYLCASSPRRNTEAFFGQGTRLTVV.

The chain has TRBV4-2 and TRBJ2-5; 8 bases line up with TRBD1. V shed 4 bases and J 1 base; nucleotides not matched to a gene: 14. The CDR3 has 18 amino acids. CDR1 and CDR2 (germline): LGHNA, YNFKEQ. CDR3 sequence reads: CASSPRLLTGVGQETQYF. DNA of the CDR3: TGTGCCAGCAGCCCCCGACTCCTGACAGGGGTGGGCCAAGAGACCCAGTACTTC.

The V gene is TRBV4-1, the J gene TRBJ1-1; D unresolved. Trimming removed 2 bases at V and 1 base at J, with 5 bases between. Per the germline V gene, CDR1 is MGHRA and CDR2 is YSYEKL. The CDR3 runs 13 residues. The CDR3 nucleotides read TGCGCCAGCAGCCAACCAGGGAACACTGAAGCTTTCTTT. Translation: CASSQPGNTEAFF.

V and J are TRBV7-3 and TRBJ2-6; 16 bases are shared with TRBD2. With V trimmed by 1 base and J by 0 bases, 12 bases remained unmatched. The CDR3 sequence is 23 residues long. The germline V gene has CDR1 SGHTA and CDR2 FQGTGA. This chain's CDR3 is CASSLKTGTSGGAHVSGANVLTF. DNA for the CDR3: TGTGCCAGCAGCTTAAAGACCGGGACTAGCGGGGGGGCCCATGTCTCTGGGGCCAACGTCCTGACTTTC.

The rearrangement joins TRBV5-6 to TRBJ1-1; D not resolved. V lost 0 bases to trimming and J lost 7 bases, with 10 bases between them. CDR3 length: 13 residues. Per germline, CDR1 SGHDT and CDR2 YYEEEE. The CDR3 bases are TGTGCCAGCAGCTTGGCCAGTTTGGTTGAAGCTTTCTTT. Translation gives CASSLASLVEAFF.

This rearrangement joins TRBV30 to TRBJ2-1, with D possibly being TRBD2 (6 bases). The CDR3 totals 14 residues. The germline V gene has CDR1 GTSNPN and CDR2 SVGIG (reference sequence). Between the trimmed V and J ends, which lost 0 bases and 6 bases, there was a span of 12 bases. Here the CDR3 DNA reads TGTGCCTGGAGTGTAATGGGGGGACCCAATGAGCAGTTCTTC. Translated, it gives CAWSVMGGPNEQFF.

The chain combines TRBV7-2 with TRBJ1-5; 9 nucleotides line up with TRBD1. The germline V gene encodes CDR1 SGHTA and CDR2 FQGNSA. J lost 6 bases, V lost 4 bases, and 10 bases had no gene match. CDR3 length: 16 amino acids. DNA for the CDR3: TGTGCCAGCAGCTCGCACAGGGGGCAGGATGGTCAGCCCCAGCATTTT. It yields the protein CASSSHRGQDGQPQHF.

The rearrangement links TRBV5-4 to TRBJ1-2; D is unresolved. With 1 base removed from V and 3 bases from J, the gap between germline ends came to 13 bases. The length of the CDR3 is 15 residues. Germline CDR1 reads SGHNT; CDR2 reads YYREEE (reference sequence). CDR3 amino acids: CASSLKREAYYGYTF. In DNA form, the CDR3 reads TGTGCCAGCAGCTTGAAGAGGGAAGCTTACTATGGCTACACCTTC. The whole variable domain, remainder taken from reference TRBV5-4 and TRBJ1-2, is ETGVTQSPTHLIKTRGQQVTLRCSSQSGHNTVSWYQQALGQGPQFIFQYYREEENGRGNFPPRFSGLQFPNYSSELNVNALELDDSALYLCASSLKREAYYGYTFGSGTRLTVV.

The chain carries TRBV12-2 and TRBJ2-6. TRBV12-2 is classified as a pseudogene. The length of the CDR3 is 18 residues. CDR3 sequence reads: CASRRFISTQSRANVLTF. In DNA form, the CDR3 reads TGTGCAAGTCGCAGGTTCATCTCCACACAAAGTCGGGCCAACGTCCTGACTTTC.

The chain uses TRBV5-1 and TRBJ2-7, with D uncertain. Germline CDR1 SGHRS, CDR2 YFSETQ. V was shortened by 4 bases and J by 7 bases, with 24 bases between the two germline ends. The CDR3 has 16 residues. The CDR3 DNA reads TGCGCCAGCAGCACCGGGTCTCAAGAATTCTTACGGGAGCAGTACTTC. Its translation is CASSTGSQEFLREQYF.

V gene TRBV7-2 combines with J gene TRBJ2-1; D is unclear. The CDR3 extends over 15 amino acids. The germline V gene encodes CDR1 SGHTA and CDR2 FQGNSA. V was cut by 1 base and J by 8 bases, with 15 bases left in between. The CDR3 loop reads CASSLVWTGSDEQFF. CDR3 DNA sequence: TGTGCCAGCAGCTTAGTCTGGACGGGTTCGGATGAGCAGTTCTTC.

This clone was found once. DNA of the CDR3: TGTGCCAGCAGCTTTCGATTCTCGAGCAATCAGCCCCAGCATTTT. Translating gives CASSFRFSSNQPQHF. This chain uses TRBV7-2 with TRBJ1-5, with D hard to call. Trimming left V 3 bases short and J 1 base short, with 10 bases between. The CDR3 loop spans 15 amino acids. Germline assignment: CDR1 SGHTA and CDR2 FQGNSA. The full variable domain, its missing parts supplied by reference TRBV7-2 and TRBJ1-5, is GAGVSQSPSNKVTEKGKDVELRCDPISGHTALYWYRQSLGQGLEFLIYFQGNSAPDKSGLPSDRFSAERTGGSVSTLTIQRTQQEDSAVYLCASSFRFSSNQPQHFGDGTRLSIL.

The chain is built from TRBV7-7 and TRBJ2-5; 10 nucleotides agree with TRBD2. Germline assignment: CDR1 SSHAT and CDR2 FNYEAQ (reference sequence). V shed 4 bases and J 4 bases; nucleotides not matched to a gene: 6. The CDR3 contains 15 residues. Written as DNA, the CDR3 is TGTGCCAGCAGCTCGCCTAGCGGGGGTGGAGAGACCCAGTACTTC. Its translation is CASSSPSGGGETQYF.